This T cell receptor (beta chain) was recovered during a study of cytomegalovirus exposure and HLA in healthy donors. V shed 7 bases and J 6 bases; nucleotides not matched to a gene: 5. Per the germline V gene, CDR1 is MDHEN and CDR2 is SYDVKM. The CDR3 extends over 12 amino acids. The table came from immunoSEQ multiplex PCR; TCRdb's copy has only in-frame clones and leaves some out. The table has fewer than 250,000 clones, around 87% seen once. The TCR comes from a woman aged 18-30 years in good health and CMV-seropositive. The specimen sequenced was PBMCs. V is TRBV28 and J is TRBJ1-1, with 7 nucleotides matching TRBD1. The CDR3 sequence: CASIPQGAEAFF. The CDR3 coding sequence is TGTGCCAGCATTCCCCAGGGGGCTGAAGCTTTCTTT.